This T cell receptor (beta chain) was retrieved from a study of T cell changes during pregnancy in multiple sclerosis. Profiled with immunoSEQ multiplex PCR; TCRdb holds only in-frame clones, not every one. The profile shows some 100,000 clones, almost 95% of them singletons. Unmatched junction bases numbered 2, after V lost 4 bases and J lost 2 bases. Germline CDR1 reads SGDLS; CDR2 reads YYNGEE. This CDR3 region has 13 residues. This TCR came from a female donor with multiple sclerosis, enrolled in a pregnancy study. Sequencing used peripheral blood, obtained before pregnancy. The chain joins TRBV9 to TRBJ2-5, with 7 positions matching TRBD2. CDR3 loop: CASSRDYQETQYF. The DNA of the CDR3 is TGTGCCAGCAGCCGGGACTATCAAGAGACCCAGTACTTC.